This T cell receptor (beta chain) originates from a study of T cell responses to AZD1222 COVID-19 vaccine. Study-wide results and caveats: The study found vaccine-associated CD4 TCRs spanning spike, dominant at 160-218 and 743-854. Baseline seropositives among AZD1222 recipients totaled only five to seven.

For this clone: The antigen is unknown.

The repertoire was sequenced with immunoSEQ multiplex PCR; TCRdb's copy has only in-frame clones and lacks some. This sample carries over 150,000 clones, around nine tenths of them seen once, and the ten largest clones take roughly 4.3%. The CDR3 extends over 14 amino acids. Trimming stripped 4 bases from V and 5 bases from J, with 11 bases between. CDR1 and CDR2 from the germline V gene are WNHNN and SYGVQD (reference sequence). Sequences were derived from peripheral blood, sampled 28 days after the second AZD1222 dose. The chain couples TRBV10-1 to TRBJ2-2, with D perhaps given as TRBD1 or TRBD2 (5 bases each). This TCR was sampled from an adult who received the AZD1222 COVID-19 vaccine. The CDR3 region has the DNA TGCGCCAGCAGTGGGGGGACGGGGACCGGGGAGCTGTTTTTT. Translation gives CASSGGTGTGELFF.